This passage covers 3 T cell receptor beta chains from one sample sequenced in a study of Ad26.COV2.S vaccination and SARS-CoV-2 variants. Libraries were prepared by immunoSEQ multiplex PCR; TCRdb keeps only in-frame clonotypes and omits some of them. In the table there are around 300,000 clones, roughly 90% of which are singletons. Treatment in this sample: approximately 18 received Ad26.COV2.S at low or high dose, single or two shots; about 5 received placebo; per-sample allocation not given. Material that was analyzed had been drawn on day 63 after the first vaccine or placebo injection. The material sequenced was peripheral blood, taken in a trial of Ad26.COV2.S vaccine versus placebo. The receptors shown here come from a person between 18 and 65 years old who received the Ad26.COV2.S COVID-19 vaccine or a placebo.

J is TRBJ2-2 and V is TRBV5-4; D ambiguous. From germline, CDR1 is SGHNT and CDR2 YYREEE (reference sequence). V was trimmed by 3 bases and J by 4 bases, leaving 7 bases between them. This CDR3 is built from 13 residues. The CDR3 protein is CASSWVGTGELFF. The CDR3, as DNA: TGTGCCAGCAGCTGGGTGGGCACCGGGGAGCTGTTTTTT.

V gene TRBV25-1 combines with J gene TRBJ2-1; D is uncertain. This CDR3 is 11 amino acids long. Germline CDR1 MGHDK, CDR2 SYGVNS. The V and J ends lost 6 bases and 5 bases respectively, with 5 bases between them. CDR3: CASRENNEQFF. The CDR3, as DNA: TGTGCCAGCAGGGAAAACAATGAGCAGTTCTTC. The full variable domain, with the rest looked up from reference TRBV25-1 and TRBJ2-1, is EADIYQTPRYLVIGTGKKITLECSQTMGHDKMYWYQQDPGMELHLIHYSYGVNSTEKGDLSSESTVSRIRTEHFPLTLESARPSHTSQYLCASRENNEQFFGPGTRLTVL.

V is TRBV9 and J is TRBJ2-5; no definite D call. The CDR3 covers 16 residues. Germline loops: CDR1 SGDLS, CDR2 YYNGEE. Trimming removed 0 bases from V and 2 bases from J, with 14 bases in between. The chain's CDR3 is CASSVAIQEQQETQYF. The DNA of the CDR3 is TGTGCCAGCAGCGTAGCTATCCAGGAGCAACAAGAGACCCAGTACTTC.